The subject of this entry is one TCR beta chain. Its antigen specificity is not known. Within one base of it there is no much larger clone, and no base qualities were kept. The data were obtained in a study of CD8 T cells in Susac syndrome (dated by TCRdb to about 2019). Regarding the research as a whole: Whether CD8+ T cell activation and differentiation in Susac syndrome was antigen driven was tested using repertoire sequencing.

Overall results and qualifications from the work: The TCR sequencing and HLA analysis was acknowledged to have included a relatively small number of individuals.

RNA was extracted using the RNeasy kit, and roughly 0.45 to 1 microgram was reverse transcribed with random hexamers. The immunoSEQ multiplex PCR assay, covering 54 Vbeta and 13 Jbeta segments, was used to amplify TCR beta CDR3 regions. PCR amplification bias was corrected by using a synthetic template baseline for primer optimization and computational correction. Regarding the original processing steps: Reads were annotated to V, D and J genes per IMGT and analyzed with immunoSEQ Analyzer, keeping only productive sequences. To calculate clonality, Shannon entropy was normalized by log2 of the number of productive unique sequences and then subtracted from one. For each patient and control, public and private clones were evaluated within the 100 most prevalent clones. Clones were defined as Susac-specific when absent from the healthy and MS cohorts, from approximately 1,100 published viral clones and from other ImmuneACCESS disease sequences. The raw public data were reprocessed by TCRdb itself: fastp quality trimming at Q25, MiXCR clonotype calling, in-frame beta chains only. Under each unique CDR3 protein, matching rows form one entry showing the most common genes and DNA. TCRdb, rather than the study authors, made the V and J calls. In all, the sample holds approximately 230,000 distinct CDR3 sequences, and roughly 93% of those were seen once. The ten biggest clones cover approximately 0.072% of the sample.

The CDR3 numbers 13 residues from cysteine through phenylalanine. Only CDR3 DNA is held: 39 bases, read in frame from base 1. Taken from the germline V gene (reference sequence), the CDR1 and CDR2 loops are LNHDA and SQIVND. Between the V and J ends, shortened by 5 bases and 3 bases respectively, the junction contains 10 bases. Peripheral blood CD8+ and CD4+ T cells from healthy donors, Susac syndrome patients and multiple sclerosis patients were profiled using high-throughput TCR beta sequencing. Multiple sclerosis controls were treatment-naive patients with stable or active relapsing-remitting disease fulfilling revised McDonald criteria. Bulk CD8+ and CD4+ T cells were purified by magnetic negative isolation, while CD8+ TEMRA cells were enriched using FACS. Blood was drawn into EDTA tubes, processed within 24 hours, and PBMCs were isolated by density gradient centrifugation. PBMCs destined for TCR sequencing were cryopreserved in liquid nitrogen and later thawed in a 37 °C water bath. Purity of sorted or isolated CD4+, CD8+ and CD8+ TEMRA cells was at least 90%.

Sequenced sample: CD4+ T cells from PBMCs. This receptor was taken from a human donor with multiple sclerosis. The rearranged chain carries TRBV19 and TRBJ1-1; perhaps TRBD1 is the D gene, with 6 bases matching. The CDR3 region reads CASSPDSYTEAFF. The sequence in DNA is TGTGCCAGTAGTCCGGACAGCTACACTGAAGCTTTCTTT.